One and the same sample provided the 8 T cell receptor beta chains below, sequenced in a study of PD-1 blockade in classical Hodgkin lymphoma. Libraries were prepared by immunoSEQ multiplex PCR; TCRdb keeps only in-frame clonotypes and omits some of them. The table has tens of thousands of clones, about two thirds seen once. After autologous stem cell transplantation all patients relapsed, and prior brentuximab vedotin exposure differed between cohorts. The source material was peripheral blood mononuclear cells (PBMCs), sampled before the second cycle of nivolumab. Receptor source: a human donor with classical Hodgkin lymphoma.

The chain recombines TRBV2 with TRBJ2-1, with D tentatively TRBD1 (6 bases). Trimming left V 5 bases short and J 7 bases short, with 15 bases between. CDR1 SNHLY and CDR2 FYNNEI come from the germline V gene. The length of the CDR3 is 14 residues. The CDR3 sequence is CASSPRTASNEQFF. Written as DNA, the CDR3 is TGTGCCAGCAGTCCTCGGACAGCTTCGAATGAGCAGTTCTTC.

This sequence joins TRBV5-1 and TRBJ1-5; maybe TRBD1 (5 bases). Germline V lookup: CDR1 SGHRS, CDR2 YFSETQ. Trimming left V 4 bases short and J 1 base short, with 9 bases between. The CDR3 contains 14 residues. This chain's CDR3 is CASSIDSSNQPQHF. As DNA, the CDR3 is TGCGCCAGCAGCATCGACAGCAGCAATCAGCCCCAGCATTTT.

The V call is TRBV28, the J call TRBJ2-3; 7 nucleotides agree with TRBD1. The CDR3 has 15 residues. Germline loops: CDR1 MDHEN, CDR2 SYDVKM. V was pared by 3 bases and J by 4 bases, with 7 bases of the junction left unmatched. CDR3: CASSFRQGLADTQYF. The DNA of the CDR3 is TGTGCCAGCAGTTTTAGACAGGGTTTGGCAGATACGCAGTATTTT.

This chain joins TRBV2 and TRBJ2-4; maybe TRBD2 (5 bases). Between the trimmed V and J ends, which lost 6 bases and 6 bases, there was a span of 15 bases. Germline CDR1 is SNHLY and CDR2 is FYNNEI. CDR3 size: 14 residues. This chain's CDR3 is CASRVDGGINIQYF. The CDR3, as DNA: TGTGCCAGCAGGGTAGACGGAGGTATAAACATTCAGTACTTC.

The table lists this clone with a count of one. The V call is TRBV4-1, the J call TRBJ1-4; D uncertain. V lost 4 bases and J 2 bases, leaving 11 bases between the germline ends. CDR3 size: 15 residues. Germline CDR1 reads MGHRA; CDR2 reads YSYEKL. The CDR3 region is CASSRLPGTNEKLFF. The DNA for the CDR3 is TGCGCCAGCAGCCGTCTACCCGGTACTAATGAAAAACTGTTTTTT.

V gene TRBV6-1 combines with J gene TRBJ1-5; D gene ambiguous. Between the trimmed V and J ends, which lost 6 bases and 4 bases, there was a span of 10 bases. The V gene's germline CDR1 is MNHNS and CDR2 SASEGT. The CDR3 runs 13 residues. CDR3 residues: CASSAEFNQPQHF. CDR3 nucleotides: TGTGCCAGCAGCGCGGAATTTAATCAGCCCCAGCATTTT.

This clone is medium-sized (0.01 to 0.1%) by share. The chain employs TRBV10-1 and TRBJ1-2; D is possibly TRBD1 (6 bases). The germline CDR1 and CDR2 sequences are WNHNN and SYGVQD (reference sequence). Trimming took 5 bases from V and 5 from J, leaving 12 bases between them. The CDR3 spans 13 residues. CDR3 in amino acids: CASSTDRRYGYTF. The DNA of the CDR3 is TGCGCCAGCAGTACGGACAGAAGATATGGCTACACCTTC.

The chain links TRBV2 to TRBJ2-5; TRBD2 matches 10 bases. This CDR3 is 15 amino acids long. From germline, CDR1 is SNHLY and CDR2 FYNNEI. Unmatched junction bases numbered 4, after V lost 1 base and J lost 5 bases. CDR3 amino acids: CASSEEAGGRETQYF. The CDR3 coding sequence is TGTGCCAGCAGTGAAGAAGCGGGAGGGAGGGAGACCCAGTACTTC. Combining the CDR3 with reference TRBV2 and TRBJ2-5 gives the whole variable domain EPEVTQTPSHQVTQMGQEVILRCVPISNHLYFYWYRQILGQKVEFLVSFYNNEISEKSEIFDDQFSVERPDGSNFTLKIRSTKLEDSAMYFCASSEEAGGRETQYFGPGTRLLVL.